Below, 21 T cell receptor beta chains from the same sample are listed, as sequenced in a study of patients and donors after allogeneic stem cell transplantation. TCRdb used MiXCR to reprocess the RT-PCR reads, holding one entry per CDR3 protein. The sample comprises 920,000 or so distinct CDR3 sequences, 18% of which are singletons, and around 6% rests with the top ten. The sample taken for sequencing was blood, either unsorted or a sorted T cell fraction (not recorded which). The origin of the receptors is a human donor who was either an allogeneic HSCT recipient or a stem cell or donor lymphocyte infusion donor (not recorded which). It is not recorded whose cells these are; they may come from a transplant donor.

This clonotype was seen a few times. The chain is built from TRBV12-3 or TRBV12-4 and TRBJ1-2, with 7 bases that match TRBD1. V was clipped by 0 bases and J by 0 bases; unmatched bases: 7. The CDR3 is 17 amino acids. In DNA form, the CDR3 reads TGTGCCAGCAGTTTAGCGGTTCCCAGGGGGGCTAACTATGGCTACACCTTC. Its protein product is CASSLAVPRGANYGYTF.

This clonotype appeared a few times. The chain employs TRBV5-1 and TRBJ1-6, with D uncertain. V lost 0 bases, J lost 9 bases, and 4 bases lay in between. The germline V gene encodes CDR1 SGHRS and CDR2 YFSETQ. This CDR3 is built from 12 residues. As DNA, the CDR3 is TGCGCCAGCAGCTTGGACCGTTCACCCCTCCACTTT. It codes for CASSLDRSPLHF.

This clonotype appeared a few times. The CDR3 DNA reads TGTGCCAGCAGGGCGGTGGGGTCGCGCACAGATACGCAGTATTTT. Translated: CASRAVGSRTDTQYF. The chain is built from TRBV6-2 or TRBV6-3 and TRBJ2-3; no clear D. The length of the CDR3 is 15 residues. CDR1 MNHEY and CDR2 SVGEGT come from the germline V gene. Trimming took 6 bases from V and 1 from J, leaving 14 bases between them.

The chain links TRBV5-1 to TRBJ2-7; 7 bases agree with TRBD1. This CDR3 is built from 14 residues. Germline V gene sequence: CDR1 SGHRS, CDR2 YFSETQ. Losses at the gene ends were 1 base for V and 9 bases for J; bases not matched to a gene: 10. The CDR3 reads CASSLRTGATTQYF. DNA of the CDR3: TGCGCCAGCAGCTTGCGGACAGGCGCTACGACGCAGTACTTC.

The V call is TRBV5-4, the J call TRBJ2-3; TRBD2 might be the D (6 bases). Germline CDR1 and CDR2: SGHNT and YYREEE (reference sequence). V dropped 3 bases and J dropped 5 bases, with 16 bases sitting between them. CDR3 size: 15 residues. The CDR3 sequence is CASSSSGTRVDTQYF. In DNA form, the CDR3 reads TGTGCCAGCAGCTCCTCCGGGACTCGAGTAGATACGCAGTATTTT.

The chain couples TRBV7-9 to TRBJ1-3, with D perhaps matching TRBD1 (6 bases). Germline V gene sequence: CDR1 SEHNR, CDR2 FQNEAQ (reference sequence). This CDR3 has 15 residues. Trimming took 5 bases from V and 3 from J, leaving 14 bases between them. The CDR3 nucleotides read TGTGCCAGCAGCCCCACAGGGAGGGGTGGAAACACCATATATTTT. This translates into CASSPTGRGGNTIYF.

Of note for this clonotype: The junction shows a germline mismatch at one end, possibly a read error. This CDR3 reads CASRPPTSQDTQYF. As DNA, the CDR3 is TGTGCCAGCAGACCACCGACTAGCCAAGATACCCAGTACTTC. The chain carries TRBV7-9 and TRBJ2-5; TRBD2 matches at 7 bases. Germline loops: CDR1 SEHNR, CDR2 FQNEAQ (reference sequence). The length of the CDR3 is 14 residues. Using reference TRBV7-9 and TRBJ2-5 for the parts outside the CDR3, the full variable domain is DTGVSQNPRHKITKRGQNVTFRCDPISEHNRLYWYRQTLGQGPEFLTYFQNEAQLEKSRLLSDRFSAERPKGSFSTLEIQRTEQGDSAMYLCASRPPTSQDTQYFGPGTRLLVL.

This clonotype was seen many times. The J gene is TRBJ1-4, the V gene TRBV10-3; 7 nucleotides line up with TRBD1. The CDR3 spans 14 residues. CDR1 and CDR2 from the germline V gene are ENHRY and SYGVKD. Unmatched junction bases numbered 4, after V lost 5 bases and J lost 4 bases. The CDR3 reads CAISTGTVNEKLFF. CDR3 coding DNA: TGTGCCATCAGTACCGGGACAGTTAATGAAAAACTGTTTTTT.

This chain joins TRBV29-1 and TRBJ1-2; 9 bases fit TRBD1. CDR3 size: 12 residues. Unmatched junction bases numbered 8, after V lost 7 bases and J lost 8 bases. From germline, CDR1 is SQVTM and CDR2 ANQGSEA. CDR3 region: CSAYRQGDGYTF. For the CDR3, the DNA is TGCAGCGCCTATAGACAGGGGGACGGCTACACCTTC.

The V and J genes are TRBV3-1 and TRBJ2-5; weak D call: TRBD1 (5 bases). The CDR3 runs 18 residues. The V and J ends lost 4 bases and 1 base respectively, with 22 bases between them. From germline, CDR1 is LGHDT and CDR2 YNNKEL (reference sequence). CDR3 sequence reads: CASSLNNRTTAIQETQYF. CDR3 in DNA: TGTGCCAGCAGCCTTAATAATCGGACGACAGCGATCCAAGAGACCCAGTACTTC.

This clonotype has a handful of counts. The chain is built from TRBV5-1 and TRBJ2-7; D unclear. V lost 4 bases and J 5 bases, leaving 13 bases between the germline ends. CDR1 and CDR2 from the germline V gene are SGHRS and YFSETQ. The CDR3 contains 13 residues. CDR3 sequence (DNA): TGCGCCAGCAGCCCCGATGGGCCCGACGAGCAGTACTTC. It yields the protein CASSPDGPDEQYF.

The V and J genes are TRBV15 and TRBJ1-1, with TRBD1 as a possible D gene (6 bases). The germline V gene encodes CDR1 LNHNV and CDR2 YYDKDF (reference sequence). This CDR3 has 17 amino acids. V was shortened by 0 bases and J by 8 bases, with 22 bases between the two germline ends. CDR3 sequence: CATSRDLKYRVSSEAFF. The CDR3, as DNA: TGTGCCACCAGCAGAGACCTTAAGTACAGGGTTTCCTCCGAAGCTTTCTTT.

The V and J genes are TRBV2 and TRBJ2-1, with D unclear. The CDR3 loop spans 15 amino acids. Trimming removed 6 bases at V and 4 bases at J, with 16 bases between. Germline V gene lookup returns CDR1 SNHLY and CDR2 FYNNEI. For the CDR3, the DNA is TGTGCCAGCAGCCCCTTTTCGGCCATTTACAATGAGCAGTTCTTC. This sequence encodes CASSPFSAIYNEQFF. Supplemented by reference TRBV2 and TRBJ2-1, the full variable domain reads EPEVTQTPSHQVTQMGQEVILRCVPISNHLYFYWYRQILGQKVEFLVSFYNNEISEKSEIFDDQFSVERPDGSNFTLKIRSTKLEDSAMYFCASSPFSAIYNEQFFGPGTRLTVL.

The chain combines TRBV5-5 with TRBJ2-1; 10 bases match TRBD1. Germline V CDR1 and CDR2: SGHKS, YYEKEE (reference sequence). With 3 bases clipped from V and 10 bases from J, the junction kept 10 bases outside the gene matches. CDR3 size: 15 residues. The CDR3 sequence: CASSYHGTGVGEQFF. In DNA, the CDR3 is TGTGCCAGCAGCTACCACGGGACAGGGGTTGGGGAGCAGTTCTTC.

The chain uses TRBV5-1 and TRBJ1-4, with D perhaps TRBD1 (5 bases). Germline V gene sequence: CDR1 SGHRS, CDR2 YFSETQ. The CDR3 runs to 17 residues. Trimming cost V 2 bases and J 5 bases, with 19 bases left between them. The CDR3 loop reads CASSLLPGSGVNEKLFF. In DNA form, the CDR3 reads TGCGCCAGCAGCTTACTACCGGGGTCGGGGGTCAATGAAAAACTGTTTTTT.

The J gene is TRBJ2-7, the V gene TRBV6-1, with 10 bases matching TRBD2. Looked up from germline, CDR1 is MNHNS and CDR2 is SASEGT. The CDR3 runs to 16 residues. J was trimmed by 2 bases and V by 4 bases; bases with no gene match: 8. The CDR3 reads CASSAFTSGATYEQYF. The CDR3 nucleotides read TGTGCCAGCAGTGCCTTTACTAGCGGGGCTACCTACGAGCAGTACTTC.

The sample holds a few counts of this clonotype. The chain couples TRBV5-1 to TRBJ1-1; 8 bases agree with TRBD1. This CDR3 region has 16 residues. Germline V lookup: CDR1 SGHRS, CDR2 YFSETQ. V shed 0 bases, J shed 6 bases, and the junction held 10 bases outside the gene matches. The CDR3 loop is CASSLGDRTQGPEAFF. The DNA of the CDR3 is TGCGCCAGCAGCTTGGGGGACAGGACCCAGGGCCCTGAAGCTTTCTTT.

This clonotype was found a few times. DNA of the CDR3: TGTGCCAGCAGTCAGACTTTCCTCTCCTACGAGCAGTACTTC. This encodes CASSQTFLSYEQYF. V is TRBV3-1 and J is TRBJ2-7; D not certain. Germline CDR1 is LGHDT and CDR2 is YNNKEL (reference sequence). V was shortened by 6 bases and J by 0 bases, with 12 bases between the two germline ends. This CDR3 has 14 residues.

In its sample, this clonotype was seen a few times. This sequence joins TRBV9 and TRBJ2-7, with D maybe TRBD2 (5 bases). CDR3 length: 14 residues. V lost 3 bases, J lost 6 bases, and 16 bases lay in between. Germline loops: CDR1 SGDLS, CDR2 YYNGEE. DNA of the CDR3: TGTGCCAGCAGCGCCCAACCGACCGGGGTCGAGCAGTACTTC. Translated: CASSAQPTGVEQYF.

CDR3 sequence (DNA): TGTGCCAGCAGCTTAGGGCGCGGGAGGGTAAACAATGAGCAGTTCTTC. Translating gives CASSLGRGRVNNEQFF. The rearrangement joins TRBV7-8 to TRBJ2-1; 9 bases align to TRBD2. The CDR3 runs 16 residues. The ends lost 1 base at V and 5 bases at J; junction bases unmatched: 6. CDR1 and CDR2 from the germline V gene are SGHVS and FQNEAQ.

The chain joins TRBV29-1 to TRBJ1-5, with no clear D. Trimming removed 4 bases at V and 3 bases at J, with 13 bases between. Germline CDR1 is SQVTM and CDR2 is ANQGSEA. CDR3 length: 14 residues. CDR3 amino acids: CSVAGGRDNQPQHF. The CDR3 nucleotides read TGCAGCGTTGCGGGTGGACGGGACAATCAGCCCCAGCATTTT.